This T cell receptor beta chain stems from a study of CD8 T cells in Susac syndrome. Reverse transcription of 0.5 to 1 ug RNA was performed with random hexamers. TCRdb reprocessed the immunoSEQ multiplex PCR reads with MiXCR, giving one entry per CDR3 protein. Here the sample spans 50,000 to 55,000 distinct CDR3 sequences, approximately 95% being singletons. Notes on the study in general: Among people with Susac, CD8+ clonal expansion was greatest in TEMRA cells and active patients. The study conceded that its TCR sequencing and HLA analysis involved relatively few individuals.

As to this clonotype: The antigen is not known.

Fulfillment of recently defined diagnostic criteria for definite or probable disease was shown by the patients with Susac syndrome. Negative isolation was used for CD8+ and CD4+ T cells and FACS enrichment for TEMRA cells. Germline V CDR1 and CDR2: MNHEY, SMNVEV (reference sequence). The CDR3 spans 14 residues. The V and J ends lost 5 bases and 3 bases respectively, with 12 bases between them. The sequence was obtained from a human donor with Susac syndrome. Sequencing was done on a sample of CD8+ T cells from PBMCs. The rearrangement joins TRBV27 to TRBJ2-3; the D gene could be TRBD1 or TRBD2 (5 bases each). The CDR3 nucleotides read TGTGCCAGCAGTCCTCCGGGACCGACAGATACGCAGTATTTT. Protein sequence: CASSPPGPTDTQYF.